What follows is one TCR beta chain and its context. The entry originates in a study of technical replicates of blood from several donors. TCRdb's copy holds only in-frame clones and misses some; the assay was immunoSEQ multiplex PCR. Among about 73,000 clones, around 93% were seen once, and the ten largest hold approximately 0.24%. Per the germline V gene, CDR1 is SGDLS and CDR2 is YYNGEE. Trimming took off 6 bases at V and 0 bases at J, with 9 bases between the two ends. The CDR3 covers 14 residues. The clonotype was recovered from a human donor in good health. The V call is TRBV9, the J call TRBJ2-2, with D unclear. The sequencing input was T cells isolated from PBMCs. CDR3 protein: CASTDKANTGELFF. The CDR3 DNA sequence: TGTGCCAGCACCGACAAGGCGAACACCGGGGAGCTGTTTTTT. The whole variable domain, remainder taken from reference TRBV9 and TRBJ2-2, is DSGVTQTPKHLITATGQRVTLRCSPRSGDLSVYWYQQSLDQGLQFLIQYYNGEERAKGNILERFSAQQFPDLHSELNLSSLELGDSALYFCASTDKANTGELFFGEGSRLTVL.